This TCR beta chain was observed in a study of CD8+ T cells in alopecia areata. Once RNA had been extracted, it was reverse transcribed into cDNA to act as the sequencing template. Here immunoSEQ multiplex PCR was the method, and the copy in TCRdb shows in-frame clones only, minus some. Of 150,000 to 200,000 clones in the sample, approximately 60% were seen once. With V trimmed by 2 bases and J by 4 bases, 1 base remained unmatched. In germline, CDR1 is SGHAT, CDR2 FQNNGV. This CDR3 has 16 residues. Sequencing was carried out using CD4+ T cells sorted from blood. The chain links TRBV11-2 to TRBJ2-2, with 13 bases aligning to TRBD2. The TCR was taken from a human donor in good health. Here the CDR3 reads CASSLRLAGGTGELFF. For the CDR3, the DNA is TGTGCCAGCAGCTTAAGACTAGCGGGAGGCACCGGGGAGCTGTTTTTT. The full variable domain, its missing parts supplied by reference TRBV11-2 and TRBJ2-2, is EAGVAQSPRYKIIEKRQSVAFWCNPISGHATLYWYQQILGQGPKLLIQFQNNGVVDDSQLPKDRFSAERLKGVDSTLKIQPAKLEDSAVYLCASSLRLAGGTGELFFGEGSRLTVL.